This note documents a single TCR beta chain sequence. It lacks a known antigen. There are no base qualities to consult, and no much larger clone falls within one base. The data were obtained in a study of T cell changes during pregnancy in multiple sclerosis (dated by TCRdb to between 2018 and 2021). At the level of the whole study: Changes in the T cell repertoire over the course of pregnancy were examined in this study in women with multiple sclerosis.

The library was prepared using the immunoSEQ multiplex PCR assay. This is the immuneACCESS table as TCRdb keeps it, with only in-frame sequences that have V and J called. A part of the clones is gone; compared with another copy, unresolved V genes explain less than half, and the rest is unexplained. Counted in this sample were 65,000 to 85,000 clones; approximately 90% of them appeared once. 1.4% of the sample belongs to the ten largest clones. The CDR3 contains 13 residues, cysteine and phenylalanine counted. The sequence is cut down to CDR3 DNA, 39 bases in frame from base 1. Germline trimming amounts to 7 bases on V and 4 bases on J, with 3 as the count of junction bases outside the gene matches. CDR1 and CDR2, looked up from the germline V gene, are MNHNS and SASEGT.

The sequences come from peripheral blood, collected in the third trimester of pregnancy. The clonotype comes from a female donor with multiple sclerosis, enrolled in a pregnancy study. The sequence links TRBV6-1 to TRBJ2-3; TRBD1 fits 9 bases in the junction. The bases read TGTGCCAGCACGACAGGGGGATCAGATACGCAGTATTTT. This codes for CASTTGGSDTQYF.